The 30 T cell receptor beta chains below all came from one sample that was sequenced in a study of blood T cell repertoires in COVID-19. Sequenced by immunoSEQ multiplex PCR; TCRdb stores in-frame clones only, minus some. The sample shows about 120,000 clones, roughly 90% of them seen only once. The sample consisted of peripheral blood. The receptors shown here come from a man aged 45-65 years with active COVID-19.

The genes are TRBV10-3 and TRBJ1-1; TRBD1 matches at 10 bases. The trim removed 6 bases at V and 6 bases at J, leaving 10 bases unmatched. Germline-derived CDR1 and CDR2 are ENHRY and SYGVKD. This CDR3 has 15 residues. The CDR3 sequence is CAISSAGTGVSEAFF. CDR3 sequence (DNA): TGTGCCATCAGCTCGGCCGGGACAGGGGTGTCTGAAGCTTTCTTT.

This clone was seen only once. This chain joins TRBV9 and TRBJ2-5; D is undetermined. This CDR3 region has 13 residues. Germline V CDR1 and CDR2: SGDLS, YYNGEE. V was shortened by 2 bases and J by 0 bases, with 5 bases between the two germline ends. The CDR3 nucleotides are TGTGCCAGCAGCGTGAGGTACCAAGAGACCCAGTACTTC. Its translation is CASSVRYQETQYF. Using reference TRBV9 and TRBJ2-5 for the parts outside the CDR3, the full variable domain is DSGVTQTPKHLITATGQRVTLRCSPRSGDLSVYWYQQSLDQGLQFLIQYYNGEERAKGNILERFSAQQFPDLHSELNLSSLELGDSALYFCASSVRYQETQYFGPGTRLLVL.

This sequence joins TRBV28 and TRBJ2-7; D is uncertain. Germline V CDR1 and CDR2: MDHEN, SYDVKM. The V end lost 8 bases, the J end lost 2 bases, and 13 bases lay between the germline ends. This CDR3 has 13 amino acids. The CDR3 region is CASQRSIPYEQYV. In nucleotides, the CDR3 is TGTGCCAGCCAGCGTAGCATACCCTACGAGCAGTACGTC.

The V gene is TRBV3-1 (or the pseudogene TRBV3-2), the J gene TRBJ2-1; 7 bases agree with TRBD2. Germline trimming cut 2 bases from V and 6 bases from J; bases unmatched to any gene: 4. From germline, CDR1 is LGHDT and CDR2 YNNKEL (reference sequence). The length of the CDR3 is 14 residues. The CDR3 DNA reads TGTGCCAGCAGCCAACCCGGGACTATCAATGAGCAGTTCTTC. Translation: CASSQPGTINEQFF.

CDR3 coding DNA: TGTGCCAGCAGCTTTCCCTACATGACAGGCCACCCTGGTAATGGCTACACCTTC. Its translation: CASSFPYMTGHPGNGYTF. The chain employs TRBV7-9 and TRBJ1-2; D possibly corresponds to TRBD1 (6 bases). Germline V gives CDR1 SEHNR, CDR2 FQNEAQ (reference sequence). This CDR3 spans 18 amino acids. V gave up 3 bases and J gave up 6 bases, with 26 bases separating them.

The chain couples TRBV7-6 to TRBJ2-5; 8 bases are shared with TRBD1. The CDR3 sequence is 16 residues long. Trimming cost V 6 bases and J 5 bases; bases outside gene matches: 14. Germline CDR1 is SGHVS and CDR2 is FNYEAQ. The CDR3 DNA sequence: TGTGCCAGCAGTTTATCCTCCCAGGGGGCGGGGGAGACCCAGTACTTC. Protein sequence: CASSLSSQGAGETQYF. Full variable domain (missing parts from reference TRBV7-6 and TRBJ2-5): GAGVSQSPRYKVTKRGQDVALRCDPISGHVSLYWYRQALGQGPEFLTYFNYEAQQDKSGLPNDRFSAERPEGSISTLTIQRTEQRDSAMYRCASSLSSQGAGETQYFGPGTRLLVL.

This chain links TRBV5-1 with TRBJ1-2, with D tentatively TRBD1 (5 bases). Germline CDR1 SGHRS, CDR2 YFSETQ. The CDR3 spans 14 residues. Between the trimmed V and J ends, which lost 2 bases and 6 bases, there was a span of 14 bases. Here the CDR3 DNA reads TGCGCCAGCAGCTTCGGGGGAAAAGAGCATGGCTACACCTTC. It is translated as CASSFGGKEHGYTF. The full variable domain, rest sourced from reference TRBV5-1 and TRBJ1-2, is KAGVTQTPRYLIKTRGQQVTLSCSPISGHRSVSWYQQTPGQGLQFLFEYFSETQRNKGNFPGRFSGRQFSNSRSEMNVSTLELGDSALYLCASSFGGKEHGYTFGSGTRLTVV.

The chain carries TRBV11-2 and TRBJ1-1; TRBD1 is a possible D gene (5 bases). The ends were cut back, 1 base at V and 3 bases at J, with 9 bases in the middle. CDR3 length: 14 residues. CDR1 is SGHAT and CDR2 is FQNNGV in the germline V gene. The CDR3 region is CASSLAGTHTEAFF. The CDR3, as DNA: TGTGCCAGCAGCTTAGCGGGGACTCACACTGAAGCTTTCTTT.

J is TRBJ2-7 and V is TRBV24-1; 10 positions agree with TRBD2. This CDR3 is built from 16 residues. Trimming at V came to 4 bases and at J to 1 base, leaving 6 bases not matched to a gene. Germline CDR1 is KGHDR and CDR2 is SFDVKD. CDR3 in amino acids: CATSEPGTSVSYEQYV. The CDR3, as DNA: TGTGCCACCAGTGAACCCGGGACTAGCGTATCCTACGAGCAGTACGTC.

This chain's CDR3 is CASSEGRQGRTEAFF. Here the CDR3 DNA reads TGTGCCAGCAGTGAAGGTAGACAGGGGAGGACTGAAGCTTTCTTT. The chain couples TRBV6-1 to TRBJ1-1; 8 nucleotides agree with TRBD1. Looked up from germline, CDR1 is MNHNS and CDR2 is SASEGT. V trimming: 1 base; J trimming: 5 bases; junction bases outside the gene matches: 6. The CDR3 sequence is 15 residues long.

The CDR3 is CASSLGGGDYEQYV. For the CDR3, the DNA is TGTGCCAGCAGCTTGGGAGGAGGAGACTACGAGCAGTACGTC. The rearrangement links TRBV11-3 to TRBJ2-7; D is possibly TRBD2 (6 bases). The V end was cut by 3 bases, the J end by 3 bases, with 12 bases between. The germline V gene encodes CDR1 SGHNT and CDR2 YENEEA. The CDR3 consists of 14 residues.

This rearrangement joins TRBV6-5 to TRBJ1-6, with TRBD1 as a possible D gene (5 bases). CDR3 length equals 14 residues. Trimming took off 2 bases at V and 10 bases at J, with 12 bases between the two ends. In germline, CDR1 is MNHEY, CDR2 SVGAGI. CDR3 sequence (DNA): TGTGCCAGCAGTTACGACATGGGGCGGTCACCCCTCCACTTT. Protein sequence: CASSYDMGRSPLHF.

V and J are TRBV3-1 (or the pseudogene TRBV3-2) and TRBJ1-3; D ambiguous. V was cut by 4 bases and J by 7 bases, with 17 bases left in between. The germline gives CDR1 LGHDT, CDR2 YNNKEL (reference sequence). This CDR3 has 15 amino acids. CDR3 bases: TGTGCCAGCAGCCCCGACGGCATGTCGGGGAACACCATATATTTT. Protein product: CASSPDGMSGNTIYF.

The gene calls are TRBV4-1 and TRBJ2-5, with 10 bases matching TRBD1. Germline-derived CDR1 and CDR2 are MGHRA and YSYEKL. The CDR3 is 18 residues long. V lost 2 bases, J lost 5 bases, and 14 bases stayed unmatched. The CDR3: CASSQPTPGQGYAETQYF. The CDR3 DNA sequence: TGCGCCAGCAGCCAACCTACTCCGGGACAGGGGTATGCGGAGACCCAGTACTTC.

The rearrangement links TRBV6-6 to TRBJ1-1; the match to TRBD1 covers 9 bases. The CDR3 totals 15 residues. The V segment lost 2 bases and the J segment 1 base; nucleotides outside the gene matches: 2. The germline V gene has CDR1 MNHNY and CDR2 SVGAGI (reference sequence). The CDR3 loop is CASSYGQGQNTEAFF. The DNA of the CDR3 is TGTGCCAGCAGTTACGGACAGGGGCAGAACACTGAAGCTTTCTTT.

This chain connects TRBV7-9 to TRBJ2-5, with 8 bases identical to TRBD2. Germline lookup yields CDR1 SEHNR and CDR2 FQNEAQ (reference sequence). V shed 4 bases, J shed 3 bases, and the junction held 7 bases outside the gene matches. The CDR3 has 15 residues. The CDR3 here is CASSSPTAGEETQYF. DNA for the CDR3: TGTGCCAGCAGCTCCCCCACAGCGGGGGAAGAGACCCAGTACTTC. Based on the CDR3 plus reference TRBV7-9 and TRBJ2-5, the full variable domain is DTGVSQNPRHKITKRGQNVTFRCDPISEHNRLYWYRQTLGQGPEFLTYFQNEAQLEKSRLLSDRFSAERPKGSFSTLEIQRTEQGDSAMYLCASSSPTAGEETQYFGPGTRLLVL.

CDR3 sequence (DNA): TGTGCCAGCAGTACCTGGGACAGCCGGAACACTGAAGCTTTCTTT. This sequence encodes CASSTWDSRNTEAFF. The rearrangement uses TRBV27 and TRBJ1-1; 7 nucleotides line up with TRBD1. The CDR3 totals 15 residues. J was trimmed by 1 base and V by 5 bases; bases with no gene match: 7. The germline V gene encodes CDR1 MNHEY and CDR2 SMNVEV (reference sequence).

V gene TRBV27 combines with J gene TRBJ1-1; D remains ambiguous. The CDR3 is 14 amino acids. Germline-derived CDR1 and CDR2 are MNHEY and SMNVEV (reference sequence). With 6 bases removed from V and 0 bases from J, the gap between germline ends came to 11 bases. The CDR3 loop reads CASSPLAMNTEAFF. CDR3 in DNA: TGTGCCAGCAGCCCCCTGGCCATGAACACTGAAGCTTTCTTT.

The chain combines TRBV19 with TRBJ1-1, with TRBD1 matching 8 bases. The trim removed 3 bases at V and 0 bases at J, leaving 9 bases unmatched. Germline V CDR1 and CDR2: LNHDA, SQIVND (reference sequence). The CDR3 covers 17 residues. The DNA for the CDR3 is TGTGCCAGTAGTATCGGGGGGTACAGGGGGATGAACACTGAAGCTTTCTTT. It yields the protein CASSIGGYRGMNTEAFF.

This clone has only a few counts. The chain employs TRBV7-9 and TRBJ1-1; 9 nucleotides line up with TRBD1. Germline assignment: CDR1 SEHNR and CDR2 FQNEAQ (reference sequence). J gave up 1 base and V 7 bases, and 7 bases lay outside the gene matches. The CDR3 runs 15 residues. CDR3 region: CASTTGGSRNTEAFF. For the CDR3, the DNA is TGTGCCAGCACTACAGGGGGCTCAAGGAACACTGAAGCTTTCTTT.

V and J are TRBV10-2 and TRBJ1-1; 7 positions agree with TRBD1. The V gene end was trimmed by 8 bases and the J gene end by 5 bases; junction bases not matched to a gene: 17. Germline V gene lookup returns CDR1 WSHSY and CDR2 SAAADI. CDR3 length equals 16 residues. CDR3 sequence reads: CASHEVGRSGGTEAFF. The DNA for the CDR3 is TGCGCCAGCCACGAGGTGGGCCGCTCAGGGGGTACTGAAGCTTTCTTT.

The J gene is TRBJ1-3, the V gene TRBV5-1; a weak D match, TRBD1 (5 bases). The CDR3 length is 14 residues. In germline, CDR1 is SGHRS, CDR2 YFSETQ. Trimming cost V 4 bases and J 4 bases, with 12 bases left between them. Written as DNA, the CDR3 is TGCGCCAGCAGCGGTGACAGTACCGGAAACACCATATATTTT. Translation gives CASSGDSTGNTIYF.

V usage is TRBV6-5 and J usage is TRBJ1-5, with D possibly being TRBD1 (5 bases). Per germline, CDR1 MNHEY and CDR2 SVGAGI. The CDR3 totals 13 residues. V lost 7 bases and J lost 6, with 13 bases in between. CDR3 coding DNA: TGTGCCAGCACCCCAGGGATGGTTCAGCCCCAGCATTTT. The encoded protein is CASTPGMVQPQHF.

CDR3 DNA sequence: TGCGCCAGCAGTCAGGAGGATTACGAGCAGTACGTC. It codes for CASSQEDYEQYV. This chain connects TRBV23-1 to TRBJ2-7; tentatively, D is TRBD2 (5 bases). TRBV23-1 is classed as an ORF, of uncertain function. With 3 bases removed from V and 4 bases from J, the gap between germline ends came to 7 bases. The CDR3 has 12 amino acids.

V gene TRBV11-2 combines with J gene TRBJ1-5; D call uncertain. The CDR3 covers 13 residues. Germline CDR1 and CDR2: SGHAT and FQNNGV. Trimming left V 4 bases short and J 3 bases short, with 7 bases between. CDR3 amino acids: CASSWSSNQPQHF. As DNA, the CDR3 is TGTGCCAGCAGCTGGAGCTCCAATCAGCCCCAGCATTTT.

This rearrangement joins TRBV11-3 to TRBJ2-3; maybe TRBD2 (5 bases). This CDR3 is built from 15 residues. Trimming stripped 4 bases from V and 6 bases from J, with 17 bases between. CDR1 is SGHNT, CDR2 YENEEA, per germline. For the CDR3, the DNA is TGTGCCAGCAGCTCTACCTCGGCGGGTGGTGATACGCAGTATTTT. Its protein is CASSSTSAGGDTQYF.

The chain recombines TRBV2 with TRBJ1-5; TRBD1 aligns across 8 bases. CDR1 SNHLY and CDR2 FYNNEI come from the germline V gene. With 7 bases clipped from V and 10 bases from J, the junction kept 9 bases outside the gene matches. This CDR3 is 13 amino acids long. CDR3 bases: TGTGCCAGCAAGGACAGGGTGTATTATCCCCAGCATTTT. Translated: CASKDRVYYPQHF.

The chain couples TRBV5-4 to TRBJ2-4; TRBD1 is a possible D gene (5 bases). The V end lost 0 bases, the J end lost 5 bases, and 6 bases lay between the germline ends. This CDR3 has 13 amino acids. The germline V gene has CDR1 SGHNT and CDR2 YYREEE (reference sequence). CDR3 in DNA: TGTGCCAGCAGCTTGGACAGGCAAAACATTCAGTACTTC. This gives the protein CASSLDRQNIQYF. Based on the CDR3 plus reference TRBV5-4 and TRBJ2-4, the full variable domain is ETGVTQSPTHLIKTRGQQVTLRCSSQSGHNTVSWYQQALGQGPQFIFQYYREEENGRGNFPPRFSGLQFPNYSSELNVNALELDDSALYLCASSLDRQNIQYFGAGTRLSVL.

The chain links TRBV3-1 (or the pseudogene TRBV3-2) to TRBJ2-1, with TRBD2 matching over 7 bases. The CDR3 extends over 15 amino acids. V dropped 1 base and J dropped 12; count of bases not matched to a gene: 12. Germline V gene lookup returns CDR1 LGHDT and CDR2 YNNKEL (reference sequence). CDR3 protein: CASSQAFGGRTRQFF. DNA of the CDR3: TGTGCCAGCAGCCAAGCCTTCGGTGGGAGGACTAGGCAGTTCTTC.

This chain uses TRBV6-6 with TRBJ1-1; D remains ambiguous. Germline V gene data show CDR1 as MNHNY and CDR2 as SVGAGI (reference sequence). The CDR3 consists of 14 residues. Trimming stripped 8 bases from V and 3 bases from J, with 16 bases between. CDR3 DNA: TGTGCCAGCCGGTCAGCGTCTACCGACACTGAAGCTTTCTTT. It codes for CASRSASTDTEAFF.